The entry below gives a single T cell receptor beta chain sequence along with its context. Starting material of 400 to 600 ng total RNA yielded TCR beta cDNA via a constant-region primer. What produced the TCR beta libraries was three nested multiplex PCR rounds using slightly modified ARM-PCR. The first two PCR rounds, around 10 cycles each, used TRBV1-TRBV30 forward primers and a C-beta reverse primer. TCRdb analysed the multiplex PCR reads with MiXCR anew, one entry per CDR3 protein. The data contain over 250,000 distinct CDR3 sequences, about 50% of them singletons. The sample originates from a study of tumor-infiltrating lymphocytes in primary liver carcinoma. Study overall: Spanning 4.2 to 10 cm, the tumors were T1-T3 N0M0. Productive TCRbeta read counts per sample ran from roughly 3.5 to 7 million and were similar across tissue types.

V lost 8 bases and J lost 5, with 19 bases in between. Looked up from germline, CDR1 is MNHEY and CDR2 is SVGAGI. This CDR3 has 15 residues. Blood RNA came from unsorted whole blood; germline DNA was also extracted. The TCR comes from a woman aged 25-40 years with primary liver carcinoma and hepatitis B virus infection. The chain recombines TRBV6-5 with TRBJ2-1; a weak D match, TRBD2 (5 bases). The sequencing input was peripheral blood. The DNA of the CDR3 is TGTGCCAGCGGCCCGGGTTGGGCGGGTCACAATGAGCAGTTCTTC. This translates into CASGPGWAGHNEQFF.